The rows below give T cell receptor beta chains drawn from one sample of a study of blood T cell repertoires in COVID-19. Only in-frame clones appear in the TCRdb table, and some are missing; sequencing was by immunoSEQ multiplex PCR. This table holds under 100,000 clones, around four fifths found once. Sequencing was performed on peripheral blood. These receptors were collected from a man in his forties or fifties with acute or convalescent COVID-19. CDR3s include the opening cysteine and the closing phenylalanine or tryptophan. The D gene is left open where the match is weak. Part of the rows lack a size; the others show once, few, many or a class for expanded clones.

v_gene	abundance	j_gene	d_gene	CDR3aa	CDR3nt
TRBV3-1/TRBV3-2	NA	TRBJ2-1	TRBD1	CASSQDRVSYNEQFF	TGTGCCAGCAGTCAGGACAGGGTCTCCTACAATGAGCAGTTCTTC
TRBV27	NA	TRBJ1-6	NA	CASSLGAGFTYNSPLHF	TGTGCCAGCAGTTTAGGGGCAGGGTTCACCTATAATTCACCCCTCCACTTT
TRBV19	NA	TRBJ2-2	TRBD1	CAPRDSRITWELFF	TGTGCCCCCCGGGACAGCAGGATTACGTGGGAGCTGTTTTTT
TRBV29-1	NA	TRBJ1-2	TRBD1	CSVELGQAAPGYGYTF	TGCAGCGTTGAGCTAGGACAGGCGGCGCCTGGCTATGGCTACACCTTC
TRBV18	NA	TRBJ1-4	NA	CASSTYRETNEKLFF	TGTGCCAGCTCAACGTACAGGGAGACAAATGAAAAACTGTTTTTT
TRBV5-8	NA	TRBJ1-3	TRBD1	CASRSPTGNTIYF	TGTGCCAGCAGATCTCCGACAGGGAACACCATATATTTT
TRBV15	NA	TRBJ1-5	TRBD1	CATSGITTGDQPQHF	TGTGCCACCAGCGGAATAACTACAGGGGATCAGCCCCAGCATTTT
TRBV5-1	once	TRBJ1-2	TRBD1	CASSPRDRANYGYTF	TGCGCCAGCAGCCCCCGGGACAGAGCTAACTATGGCTACACCTTC
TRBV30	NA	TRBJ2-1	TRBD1	CAWRLDYGTGYYNEQFF	TGTGCCTGGAGGCTAGACTACGGGACAGGCTACTACAATGAGCAGTTCTTC
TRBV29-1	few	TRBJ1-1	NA	CSVLRQNTEAFF	TGCAGCGTACTCCGACAGAACACTGAAGCTTTCTTT
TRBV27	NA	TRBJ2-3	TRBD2	CASRIVAGRTDTQYF	TGTGCCAGCAGGATCGTAGCGGGAAGGACAGATACGCAGTATTTT
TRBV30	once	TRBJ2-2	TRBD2	CAWSRLAETGELFF	TGTGCCTGGAGTCGCCTAGCGGAAACCGGGGAGCTGTTTTTT
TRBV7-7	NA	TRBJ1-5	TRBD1	CASSPYRDRTYQPQHF	TGTGCCAGCAGCCCTTATAGGGACAGGACATATCAGCCCCAGCATTTT
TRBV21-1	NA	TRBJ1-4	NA	CASSRVEGAEKLFF	TGTGCCAGCAGCCGGGTCGAAGGGGCCGAAAAACTGTTTTTT
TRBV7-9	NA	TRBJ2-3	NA	CASSLGGGADTQYF	TGTGCCAGCAGCTTAGGTGGAGGGGCAGATACGCAGTATTTT
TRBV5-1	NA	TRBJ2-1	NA	CASSFRTASSYNEQFF	TGCGCCAGCAGCTTCCGGACAGCGAGCTCCTACAATGAGCAGTTCTTC
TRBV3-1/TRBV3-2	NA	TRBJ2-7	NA	CASSPSYEQYF	TGTGCCAGCAGCCCTTCCTACGAGCAGTACTTC
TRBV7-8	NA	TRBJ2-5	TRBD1	CASSSTGGRETQYF	TGTGCCAGCAGCTCCACAGGGGGCCGAGAGACCCAGTACTTC
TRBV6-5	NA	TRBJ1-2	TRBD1	CASSHRGQGPYGYTF	TGTGCCAGCAGCCACCGGGGACAGGGCCCCTATGGCTACACCTTC
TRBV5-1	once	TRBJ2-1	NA	CASSLVGVSGEQFF	TGCGCCAGCAGCTTGGTAGGGGTTAGCGGTGAGCAGTTCTTC
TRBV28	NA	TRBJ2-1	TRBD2	CASSFGTTVDEQFF	TGTGCCAGCAGTTTTGGGACTACGGTCGATGAGCAGTTCTTC
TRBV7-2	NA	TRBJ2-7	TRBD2	CASSVSGGTYYEQYF	TGTGCCAGCAGCGTTAGCGGGGGGACCTACTACGAGCAGTACTTC
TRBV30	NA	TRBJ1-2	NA	CAWSSGWGPGYTANGYTF	TGTGCCTGGAGTTCTGGCTGGGGGCCCGGGTACACAGCGAATGGCTACACCTTC
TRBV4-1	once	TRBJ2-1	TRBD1	CASSQTGGASNEQFF	TGCGCCAGCAGCCAGACAGGGGGCGCGAGCAATGAGCAGTTCTTC
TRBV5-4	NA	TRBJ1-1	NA	CASSLRGAGSEAFF	TGTGCCAGCAGCTTGAGGGGAGCGGGTTCTGAAGCTTTCTTT
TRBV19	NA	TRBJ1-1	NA	CASSLHMNTEAFF	TGTGCCAGTAGTTTGCACATGAACACTGAAGCTTTCTTT
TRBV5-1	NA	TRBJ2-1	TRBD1	CASRPGQGNEQFF	TGCGCCAGCAGACCGGGACAGGGTAATGAGCAGTTCTTC
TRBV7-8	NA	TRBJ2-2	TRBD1	CASRMGQGNTGELFF	TGTGCCAGCCGGATGGGACAGGGGAACACCGGGGAGCTGTTTTTT
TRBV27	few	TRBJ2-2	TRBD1	CAGQDSYTGELFF	TGTGCCGGACAGGACAGCTACACCGGGGAGCTGTTTTTT
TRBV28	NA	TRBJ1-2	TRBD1	CALGQGVYGYTF	TGTGCCCTCGGACAGGGAGTCTATGGCTACACCTTC
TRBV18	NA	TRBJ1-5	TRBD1	CASSLLAPGGGQPQHF	TGTGCCAGCTCACTTCTAGCTCCAGGGGGAGGCCAGCCCCAGCATTTT
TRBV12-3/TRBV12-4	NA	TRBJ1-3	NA	CASTQNSGNTIYF	TGTGCCAGCACCCAAAACTCTGGAAACACCATATATTTT
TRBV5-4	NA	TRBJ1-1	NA	CATGGGISNTEAFF	TGTGCCACCGGGGGGGGGATTTCGAACACTGAAGCTTTCTTT
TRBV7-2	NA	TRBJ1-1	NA	CASSLGHSNTEAFF	TGTGCCAGCAGCTTAGGACACTCGAACACTGAAGCTTTCTTT
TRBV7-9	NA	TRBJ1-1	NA	CASSFVEKNTEAFF	TGTGCCAGCAGCTTCGTTGAGAAAAACACTGAAGCTTTCTTT
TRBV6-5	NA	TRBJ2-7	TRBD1	CASSRGTYEQYF	TGTGCCAGCAGCAGGGGGACCTACGAGCAGTACTTC
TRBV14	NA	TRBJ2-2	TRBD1	CASSRGTGRTGELFF	TGTGCCAGCAGCCGCGGGACAGGGCGCACCGGGGAGCTGTTTTTT
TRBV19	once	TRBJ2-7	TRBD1	CASSRDSVYEQYF	TGTGCCAGTAGTCGGGACAGCGTCTACGAGCAGTACTTC
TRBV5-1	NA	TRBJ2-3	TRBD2	CASSMGLAGGTDTQYF	TGCGCCAGCAGCATGGGACTAGCGGGAGGCACAGATACGCAGTATTTT
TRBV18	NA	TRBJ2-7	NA	CASSQQGGWEQYF	TGTGCCAGCTCACAGCAGGGAGGTTGGGAGCAGTACTTC
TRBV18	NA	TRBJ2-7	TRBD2	CASSPASGLSEQYF	TGTGCCAGCTCACCAGCTAGCGGTTTAAGTGAGCAGTACTTC
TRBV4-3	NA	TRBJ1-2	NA	CASSQVGGQNYGYTF	TGCGCCAGCAGCCAAGTGGGAGGGCAAAACTATGGCTACACCTTC
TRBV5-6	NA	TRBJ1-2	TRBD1	CASTLTGGGYTF	TGTGCCAGCACCTTGACAGGGGGTGGCTACACCTTC
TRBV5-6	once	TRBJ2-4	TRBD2	CASSFGGIAKNIQYF	TGTGCCAGCAGCTTCGGGGGGATAGCCAAAAACATTCAGTACTTC
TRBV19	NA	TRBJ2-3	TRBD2	CASSIGTSGRAGDPDTQYF	TGTGCCAGTAGTATAGGGACTAGCGGGAGGGCTGGGGATCCAGATACGCAGTATTTT
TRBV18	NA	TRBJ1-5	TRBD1	CASSPRDRGGGQPQHF	TGTGCCAGCTCACCACGGGACAGGGGAGGAGGTCAGCCCCAGCATTTT
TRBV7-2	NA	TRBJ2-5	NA	CASSTDRQETQYF	TGTGCCAGCAGCACCGACCGACAGGAGACCCAGTACTTC
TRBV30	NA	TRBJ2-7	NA	CAWSRGLDYEQYF	TGTGCCTGGAGTAGGGGGTTGGACTACGAGCAGTACTTC
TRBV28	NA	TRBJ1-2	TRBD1	CASSPGQGSYGYTF	TGTGCCAGCAGTCCGGGACAGGGCAGCTATGGCTACACCTTC
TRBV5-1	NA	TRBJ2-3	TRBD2	CASSLGSGGRGDTQYF	TGCGCCAGCAGCTTAGGTAGCGGGGGCCGGGGAGATACGCAGTATTTT
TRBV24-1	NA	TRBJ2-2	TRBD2	CATRPGGTGELFF	TGTGCCACCAGACCCGGGGGGACCGGGGAGCTGTTTTTT
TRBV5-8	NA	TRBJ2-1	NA	CASSSRGAPTHEQFF	TGTGCCAGCAGCTCTCGGGGGGCCCCGACCCATGAGCAGTTCTTC
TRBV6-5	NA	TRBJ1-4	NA	CASSLSGTPTNEKLFF	TGTGCCAGCAGTTTGTCCGGGACTCCAACTAATGAAAAACTGTTTTTT
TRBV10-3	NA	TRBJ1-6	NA	CAISDGGGGNSPLHF	TGTGCCATCAGTGATGGGGGAGGGGGGAATTCACCCCTCCACTTT
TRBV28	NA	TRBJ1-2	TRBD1	CASSPGQFNYGYTF	TGTGCCAGCAGTCCGGGACAGTTTAACTATGGCTACACCTTC
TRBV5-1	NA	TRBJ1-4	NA	CASRSGQSNEKLFF	TGCGCCAGCAGATCTGGACAGTCTAATGAAAAACTGTTTTTT